The 23 T cell receptor beta chains below come from one sample, sequenced in a study of blood T cell repertoires in COVID-19. Profiling relied on immunoSEQ multiplex PCR, and the TCRdb table lists in-frame clones only, not all of them. The sample contains about 220,000 clones, around 82% of which appear only once. Sequencing was carried out using peripheral blood. These receptors were taken from an elderly woman with acute or convalescent COVID-19.

This chain links TRBV19 with TRBJ1-4; D is ambiguous. Germline V gene lookup returns CDR1 LNHDA and CDR2 SQIVND (reference sequence). This CDR3 is 12 amino acids long. V shed 4 bases and J shed 9 bases, with 9 bases lying between them. CDR3 residues: CASSSQAKKLFF. The CDR3 DNA follows: TGTGCCAGTAGTAGCCAAGCAAAAAAACTGTTTTTT.

The genes are TRBV27 and TRBJ1-1; a weak D match, TRBD1 (6 bases). The V and J ends lost 2 bases and 5 bases respectively, with 12 bases between them. The CDR3 length is 14 residues. CDR1 is MNHEY and CDR2 is SMNVEV in the germline V gene (reference sequence). The CDR3 DNA reads TGTGCCAGCAGTTTAAGGGGACAAGTGACTGAAGCTTTCTTT. Translation: CASSLRGQVTEAFF.

The chain uses TRBV28 and TRBJ1-1; D is uncertain. Between the trimmed V and J ends, which lost 3 bases and 6 bases, there was a span of 20 bases. The CDR3 is 16 residues long. Germline CDR1 and CDR2: MDHEN and SYDVKM. As DNA, the CDR3 is TGTGCCAGCAGTTTCCCGGGCGGACTGGGAGTGTCTGAAGCTTTCTTT. Amino acid sequence: CASSFPGGLGVSEAFF.

The chain uses TRBV5-1 and TRBJ2-2, with 11 bases aligning to TRBD2. CDR1 is SGHRS and CDR2 is YFSETQ in the germline V gene. The V gene end was trimmed by 0 bases and the J gene end by 4 bases; junction bases not matched to a gene: 8. The CDR3 is 18 amino acids. CDR3 DNA: TGCGCCAGCAGCTTGGACCTAGCGGGGGGCCGGGGCACCGGGGAGCTGTTTTTT. Amino acids: CASSLDLAGGRGTGELFF.

This chain links TRBV6-1 with TRBJ2-2; TRBD1 is a possible D gene (6 bases). There are 15 residues in the CDR3. Germline V gives CDR1 MNHNS, CDR2 SASEGT. The ends were cut back, 2 bases at V and 5 bases at J, with 12 bases in the middle. The CDR3: CASSEFTGSTGELFF. CDR3 DNA: TGTGCCAGCAGTGAATTTACAGGGTCAACCGGGGAGCTGTTTTTT.

This chain connects TRBV7-2 to TRBJ2-3, with 10 bases aligning to TRBD2. CDR3 length: 17 residues. The junction had 7 bases not matched to a gene; V was cut back by 1 base and J by 3 bases. Germline assignment: CDR1 SGHTA and CDR2 FQGNSA. CDR3 nucleotide sequence: TGTGCCAGCAGCTTAGTGCCTAGCGGGGGTAGGACAGATACGCAGTATTTT. This sequence encodes CASSLVPSGGRTDTQYF.

The chain is built from TRBV9 and TRBJ1-6; tentative D call: TRBD1 (6 bases). There are 18 residues in the CDR3. Trimming took 2 bases from V and 3 from J, leaving 18 bases between them. Germline lookup yields CDR1 SGDLS and CDR2 YYNGEE. The CDR3 coding sequence is TGTGCCAGCAGCGTGGCCCCGCTCAGGGGAAACTATAATTCACCCCTCCACTTT. Amino acid sequence: CASSVAPLRGNYNSPLHF.

The gene calls are TRBV19 and TRBJ1-5; a possible D gene is TRBD1 (5 bases). The germline V gene has CDR1 LNHDA and CDR2 SQIVND (reference sequence). V gave up 3 bases and J gave up 5 bases, with 14 bases separating them. There are 15 residues in the CDR3. CDR3 sequence: CASSISSGWHQPQHF. Written as DNA, the CDR3 is TGTGCCAGTAGTATCAGTTCAGGGTGGCATCAGCCCCAGCATTTT.

V and J are TRBV7-6 and TRBJ2-3; D remains unclear. From germline, CDR1 is SGHVS and CDR2 FNYEAQ. V was clipped by 0 bases and J by 2 bases, with 6 bases between them. This CDR3 comprises 14 residues. CDR3 sequence reads: CASSLALFTDTQYF. The CDR3 bases are TGTGCCAGCAGCTTAGCACTTTTCACAGATACGCAGTATTTT.

To note about this clone: Other DNA sequences of this sample code for an identical CDR3. V and J are TRBV5-4 and TRBJ2-7; perhaps TRBD2 as D (5 bases). The CDR3 has 13 amino acids. Germline values: CDR1 SGHNT, CDR2 YYREEE (reference sequence). Trimming pared 3 bases from V and 0 bases from J, leaving 7 bases between. In nucleotides, the CDR3 is TGTGCCAGCAGCTCTGGGAGCTCCTACGAGCAGTACTTC. As protein: CASSSGSSYEQYF.

This chain connects TRBV4-1 to TRBJ1-6; tentatively, D is TRBD1 (6 bases). Germline-derived CDR1 and CDR2 are MGHRA and YSYEKL. The CDR3 runs 18 residues. Trimming shortened V by 0 bases and J by 4 bases, and 16 bases separated the two germline ends. Written as DNA, the CDR3 is TGCGCCAGCAGCCAAGAGCCTCTTGGACAGACTTATAATTCACCCCTCCACTTT. Protein sequence: CASSQEPLGQTYNSPLHF.

The chain is built from TRBV3-1 (or the pseudogene TRBV3-2) and TRBJ2-2; 10 positions match TRBD2. The CDR3 extends over 17 amino acids. V lost 3 bases, J lost 1 base, and 5 bases stayed unmatched. In germline, CDR1 is LGHDT, CDR2 YNNKEL (reference sequence). As DNA, the CDR3 is TGTGCCAGCAGCCATGTCTCTAGCGGGGGGAACACCGGGGAGCTGTTTTTT. Its protein is CASSHVSSGGNTGELFF.

The genes are TRBV2 and TRBJ1-1; possible D gene TRBD1, 5 bases. V lost 4 bases to trimming and J lost 5 bases, with 11 bases between them. Germline V gene lookup returns CDR1 SNHLY and CDR2 FYNNEI. This CDR3 has 13 amino acids. The CDR3 spells CASSAQDKTEAFF. The CDR3 nucleotides read TGTGCCAGCAGTGCCCAGGACAAGACTGAAGCTTTCTTT.

This chain links TRBV2 with TRBJ2-7; D gene unclear. Germline values: CDR1 SNHLY, CDR2 FYNNEI. V was pared by 5 bases and J by 2 bases, with 13 bases between. There are 14 residues in the CDR3. CDR3 coding DNA: TGTGCCAGCAGTCGCCCGACAACCGCCTACGAGCAGTACTTC. Protein sequence: CASSRPTTAYEQYF.

In its sample, this clone was seen once. The chain couples TRBV7-2 to TRBJ2-1; TRBD2 matches at 11 bases. J was trimmed by 10 bases and V by 1 base; bases with no gene match: 6. The V gene's germline CDR1 is SGHTA and CDR2 FQGNSA. CDR3 length equals 15 residues. The CDR3: CASSLGLAGIPEQFF. The CDR3 DNA follows: TGTGCCAGCAGCTTAGGACTAGCGGGGATACCGGAGCAGTTCTTC.

This chain connects TRBV25-1 to TRBJ1-5; TRBD1 might be the D (5 bases). CDR3 length equals 14 residues. The germline CDR1 and CDR2 sequences are MGHDK and SYGVNS. Trimming took off 4 bases at V and 7 bases at J, with 14 bases between the two ends. This CDR3 is CASSAPGGTQPQHF. CDR3 bases: TGTGCCAGCAGTGCCCCGGGAGGGACCCAGCCCCAGCATTTT.

The gene calls are TRBV6-1 and TRBJ1-2, with 7 positions matching TRBD1. Germline-derived CDR1 and CDR2 are MNHNS and SASEGT. Trimming removed 0 bases from V and 7 bases from J; junction bases left unmatched: 8. The CDR3 is made up of 15 amino acids. The CDR3, as DNA: TGTGCCAGCAGTGAAGCGCCAGGGGGAATAAGTGGCTACACCTTC. Amino acids: CASSEAPGGISGYTF.

The J gene is TRBJ1-3, the V gene TRBV3-1 (or the pseudogene TRBV3-2); weak D call: TRBD1 (6 bases). CDR3 length: 17 residues. Per germline, CDR1 LGHDT and CDR2 YNNKEL (reference sequence). V lost 2 bases to trimming and J lost 2 bases, with 16 bases between them. The CDR3: CASSQRSTGRAGNTIYF. For the CDR3, the DNA is TGTGCCAGCAGCCAAAGAAGTACAGGGCGAGCTGGAAACACCATATATTTT.

The chain uses TRBV2 and TRBJ1-1; 9 positions match TRBD1. Losses at the gene ends were 6 bases for V and 5 bases for J; bases not matched to a gene: 7. The V gene's germline CDR1 is SNHLY and CDR2 FYNNEI. The CDR3 has 14 amino acids. The CDR3: CASRTGQGGTEAFF. As DNA, the CDR3 is TGTGCCAGCAGGACGGGACAGGGAGGGACTGAAGCTTTCTTT.

V and J are TRBV7-2 and TRBJ1-1; a possible D gene is TRBD1 (5 bases). Trimming took off 7 bases at V and 11 bases at J, with 17 bases between the two ends. This CDR3 comprises 12 residues. Germline CDR1 is SGHTA and CDR2 is FQGNSA. The CDR3 DNA reads as TGTGCCAGCAAAGGGGAGGGCCTTTTTGCTTTCTTT. It codes for CASKGEGLFAFF.

This chain uses TRBV25-1 with TRBJ2-5; no clear D. The CDR3 has 13 residues. Germline V gives CDR1 MGHDK, CDR2 SYGVNS. V dropped 1 base and J dropped 6 bases, with 9 bases sitting between them. CDR3 protein: CASSESPHQTQYF. The CDR3 region has the DNA TGTGCCAGCAGTGAATCCCCACACCAGACCCAGTACTTC. The complete variable domain, with remaining parts taken from reference TRBV25-1 and TRBJ2-5, reads EADIYQTPRYLVIGTGKKITLECSQTMGHDKMYWYQQDPGMELHLIHYSYGVNSTEKGDLSSESTVSRIRTEHFPLTLESARPSHTSQYLCASSESPHQTQYFGPGTRLLVL.

The CDR3 sequence is CASSDPGPGEQFF. The CDR3 bases are TGTGCCAGCAGTGACCCAGGGCCGGGCGAGCAGTTCTTC. The chain uses TRBV25-1 and TRBJ2-1; D might be TRBD1 (5 bases). The CDR3 length is 13 residues. The germline V and J ends were trimmed by 3 bases and 10 bases, with 13 bases remaining between them. Germline V gives CDR1 MGHDK, CDR2 SYGVNS.

The chain combines TRBV7-2 with TRBJ1-1, with 7 bases that match TRBD1. Germline CDR1 SGHTA, CDR2 FQGNSA. CDR3 length: 14 amino acids. The J segment lost 2 bases and the V segment lost 2 bases, leaving 2 bases of the junction unmatched. CDR3: CASSLRQGNTEAFF. In DNA, the CDR3 is TGTGCCAGCAGCTTAAGACAGGGCAACACTGAAGCTTTCTTT.